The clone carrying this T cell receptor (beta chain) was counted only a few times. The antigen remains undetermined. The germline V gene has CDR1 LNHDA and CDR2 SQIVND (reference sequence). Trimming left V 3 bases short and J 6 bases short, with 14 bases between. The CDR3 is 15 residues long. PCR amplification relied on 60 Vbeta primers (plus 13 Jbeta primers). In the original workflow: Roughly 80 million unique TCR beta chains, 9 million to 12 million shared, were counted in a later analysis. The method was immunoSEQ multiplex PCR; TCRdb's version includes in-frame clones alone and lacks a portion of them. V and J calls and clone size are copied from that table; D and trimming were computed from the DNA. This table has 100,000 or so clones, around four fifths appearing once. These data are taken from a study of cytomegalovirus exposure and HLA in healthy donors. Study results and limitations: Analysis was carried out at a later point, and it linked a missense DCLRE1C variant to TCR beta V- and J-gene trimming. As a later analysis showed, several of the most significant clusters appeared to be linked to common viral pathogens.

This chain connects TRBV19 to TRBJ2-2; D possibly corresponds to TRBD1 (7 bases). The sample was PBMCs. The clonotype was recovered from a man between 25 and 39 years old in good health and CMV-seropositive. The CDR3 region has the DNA TGTGCCAGTAGTATGTTCGACAGGGACTCCGGGGAGCTGTTTTTT. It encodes CASSMFDRDSGELFF. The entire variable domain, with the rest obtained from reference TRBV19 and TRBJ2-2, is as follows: DGGITQSPKYLFRKEGQNVTLSCEQNLNHDAMYWYRQDPGQGLRLIYYSQIVNDFQKGDIAEGYSVSREKKESFPLTVTSAQKNPTAFYLCASSMFDRDSGELFFGEGSRLTVL.